This TCR beta chain was identified during a study of CD8 T cells in ankylosing spondylitis. Regarding the study as a whole: One TCR beta motif, made up of about 8 highly homologous variants, appeared characteristic of ankylosing spondylitis blood.

The TCR beta libraries were generated through quantitative 5'-RACE incorporating molecular barcodes. MiXCR was run by TCRdb on the 5' RACE reads, yielding one entry per CDR3 protein. The profile shows about 260,000 distinct CDR3 sequences, 20% to 30% of them singletons. This clonotype has ten or more counts. The target antigen is unknown. The CDR3 has 13 amino acids. The ends were cut back, 7 bases at V and 0 bases at J, with 12 bases in the middle. Germline V gives CDR1 DFQATT, CDR2 SNEGSKA (reference sequence). The chain links TRBV20-1 to TRBJ1-1, with D uncertain. Sequenced: blood, either unsorted or a sorted T cell fraction (not recorded which). The TCR originated in a male donor with ankylosing spondylitis or in good health (not recorded which). This CDR3 is CSGKMPMNTEAFF. The CDR3 nucleotides are TGCAGTGGGAAGATGCCCATGAACACTGAAGCTTTCTTT.